Listed here is a single T cell receptor (beta chain). Its antigen remains unknown. Germline-derived CDR1 and CDR2 are KGHSH and LQKENI. V lost 1 base and J lost 7, with 7 bases in between. This CDR3 region has 13 residues. This sample stems from a study of cytomegalovirus exposure and HLA in healthy donors. The PCR had 60 Vbeta and 13 Jbeta primers. Repertoires were generated with immunoSEQ multiplex PCR, while TCRdb's copy carries only in-frame clones and drops some. Its table lists roughly 80,000 clones. The study's findings and limits: The authors later found TCR association rates varying by HLA locus, with DRB1 most and HLA-C fewest.

Sequencing used PBMCs. The source is a man aged 45-65 years in good health and CMV-seronegative. The rearrangement joins TRBV18 to TRBJ1-4; no clear D. The CDR3, as DNA: TGTGCCAGCTCACCACTTTCGGGTGAAAAACTGTTTTTT. It is translated as CASSPLSGEKLFF.